One and the same sample provided the 19 T cell receptor beta chains below, sequenced in a study of spatial heterogeneity in lung cancer. The time point here: blood at routine non-recurrence follow-up after resection. One entry per CDR3 protein, called by TCRdb with MiXCR from the 5' RACE reads. The data show 60,000 to 85,000 distinct CDR3 sequences, about 8.2% seen once. This specimen was PBMCs, taken at follow-up. Receptors originate from a female donor with early-stage non-small cell lung cancer.

This clonotype was picked up a small number of times. The genes are TRBV12-3 or TRBV12-4 and TRBJ1-4; possibly TRBD1 for D (6 bases). The CDR3 spans 12 residues. V lost 10 bases and J 4 bases, leaving 10 bases between the germline ends. Here the CDR3 reads CATRGVNEKLFF. The CDR3 nucleotides are TGTGCCACCAGGGGAGTTAATGAAAAACTGTTTTTT.

This rearrangement joins TRBV19 to TRBJ2-2; maybe TRBD2 (5 bases). V shed 5 bases and J shed 6 bases, with 13 bases lying between them. The length of the CDR3 is 14 residues. Germline CDR1 reads LNHDA; CDR2 reads SQIVND (reference sequence). The CDR3 sequence is CASSARVAPGELFF. The CDR3 DNA reads as TGTGCCAGTAGTGCGCGGGTTGCTCCCGGGGAGCTGTTTTTT.

This clonotype was seen at least ten times. V is TRBV14 and J is TRBJ2-7; no reliable D call. Germline V gene data show CDR1 as SGHDN and CDR2 as FVKESK. Trimming cost V 2 bases and J 2 bases, with 10 bases left between them. This CDR3 has 14 amino acids. CDR3 amino acids: CASSQFGRAYEQYF. The DNA of the CDR3 is TGTGCCAGCAGCCAATTCGGACGAGCCTACGAGCAGTACTTC.

The V call is TRBV4-1, the J call TRBJ2-5; D is ambiguous. This CDR3 is built from 13 residues. Trimming took off 4 bases at V and 5 bases at J, with 11 bases between the two ends. The germline V gene has CDR1 MGHRA and CDR2 YSYEKL. CDR3 sequence: CASSLSHSETQYF. The CDR3 nucleotides read TGCGCCAGCAGCCTTTCACATTCGGAGACCCAGTACTTC.

This clonotype came up many times. The genes are TRBV7-3 and TRBJ1-1; D is uncertain. The CDR3 runs 13 residues. The germline V gene encodes CDR1 SGHTA and CDR2 FQGTGA. The V gene lost 5 bases and the J gene lost 3 bases, with 10 bases spanning the gap. The CDR3 region has the DNA TGTGCCAGCAGCGCTGGCAGTTACACTGAAGCTTTCTTT. Translating gives CASSAGSYTEAFF.

In this sample, this clonotype turned up many times. This sequence joins TRBV11-2 and TRBJ2-1; the D is unclear. V shed 5 bases and J shed 0 bases, with 8 bases lying between them. Germline V gene data show CDR1 as SGHAT and CDR2 as FQNNGV. The CDR3 runs to 14 residues. The CDR3 DNA is TGTGCCAGCAGCGCCCGTGTCTCCTACAATGAGCAGTTCTTC. Encoded protein: CASSARVSYNEQFF.

In regard to this clonotype: The junction differs from germline at one of its ends, possibly a read error. The CDR3 coding sequence is TGTGCTAGCAGCCCCGGGTTAGCGGGAGAGTCGAACACCGGGGAGCTGTTTTTT. Translation: CASSPGLAGESNTGELFF. V gene TRBV7-7 combines with J gene TRBJ2-2, with 9 bases identical to TRBD2. The CDR3 extends over 18 amino acids. Per germline, CDR1 SSHAT and CDR2 FNYEAQ (reference sequence).

This clonotype has more than one count but fewer than ten. The V call is TRBV3-1, the J call TRBJ1-1, with D hard to call. Germline V gene data show CDR1 as LGHDT and CDR2 as YNNKEL (reference sequence). CDR3 length: 14 amino acids. V lost 2 bases and J 2 bases, leaving 9 bases between the germline ends. CDR3: CASSQFTGNTEAFF. The CDR3 DNA sequence: TGTGCCAGCAGCCAATTTACGGGAAACACTGAAGCTTTCTTT.

The chain employs TRBV20-1 and TRBJ2-3; TRBD2 aligns across 8 bases. The CDR3 is made up of 15 amino acids. Germline V CDR1 and CDR2: DFQATT, SNEGSKA (reference sequence). The V gene end was trimmed by 5 bases and the J gene end by 5 bases; junction bases not matched to a gene: 12. CDR3 in amino acids: CSASPPSGYEDTQYF. The CDR3 coding sequence is TGCAGTGCTTCACCCCCTAGCGGGTACGAAGATACGCAGTATTTT.

This clonotype showed up many times. V and J are TRBV12-5 and TRBJ2-5, with D unclear. This CDR3 has 12 residues. V lost 2 bases, J lost 3 bases, and 4 bases lay in between. Per the germline V gene, CDR1 is LGHNT and CDR2 is FRNRAP. The CDR3 DNA follows: TGTGCTAGTGGTTTGCCCGAAGAGACCCAGTACTTC. Protein product: CASGLPEETQYF.

This clonotype was counted at least ten times. The CDR3 sequence is CASSPGLATNEQFF. The CDR3 DNA reads as TGCGCCAGCAGCCCGGGACTAGCGACGAATGAGCAGTTCTTC. J is TRBJ2-1 and V is TRBV5-1; 10 bases are shared with TRBD2. J lost 7 bases, V lost 4 bases, and 5 bases had no gene match. CDR3 length equals 14 residues. The germline V gene has CDR1 SGHRS and CDR2 YFSETQ.

This clonotype was seen only a few times. The V gene is TRBV12-3 or TRBV12-4, the J gene TRBJ2-3; the match to TRBD2 covers 8 bases. This CDR3 has 17 amino acids. The ends lost 7 bases at V and 6 bases at J; junction bases unmatched: 18. In DNA, the CDR3 is TGTGCCAGCATCCCTCTCCTAATGAGCGGGAGTTCTGATACGCAGTATTTT. Amino acid sequence: CASIPLLMSGSSDTQYF.

The DNA for the CDR3 is TGCAGTGCTAGCGGACAGCTATACGAGCAGTACTTC. Amino acids: CSASGQLYEQYF. V and J are TRBV20-1 and TRBJ2-7; a weak D match, TRBD1 (6 bases). Germline V gene data show CDR1 as DFQATT and CDR2 as SNEGSKA (reference sequence). V lost 3 bases, J lost 4 bases, and 10 bases lay in between. The length of the CDR3 is 12 residues.

J is TRBJ2-7 and V is TRBV11-2; D remains ambiguous. The CDR3 is 15 residues long. Germline V lookup: CDR1 SGHAT, CDR2 FQNNGV. V lost 0 bases and J 0 bases, leaving 9 bases between the germline ends. The CDR3 bases are TGTGCCAGCAGCTTAGAAGTGCTCTCCTCCTACGAGCAGTACTTC. This sequence encodes CASSLEVLSSYEQYF.

V gene TRBV20-1 combines with J gene TRBJ2-7, with unresolved D. Trimming cost V 5 bases and J 3 bases, with 5 bases left between them. CDR1 is DFQATT and CDR2 is SNEGSKA in the germline V gene (reference sequence). The CDR3 runs to 10 residues. The CDR3, as DNA: TGCAGTGCTGGGCGCTACGAGCAGTACTTC. Amino acids: CSAGRYEQYF.

This clonotype has a handful of counts. J is TRBJ2-5 and V is TRBV7-3, with TRBD1 matching over 8 bases. This CDR3 spans 15 amino acids. The ends lost 2 bases at V and 5 bases at J; junction bases unmatched: 7. From germline, CDR1 is SGHTA and CDR2 FQGTGA. CDR3 protein: CASSLGGQGGETQYF. DNA for the CDR3: TGTGCCAGCAGCTTAGGAGGACAGGGTGGGGAGACCCAGTACTTC.

This clonotype was recorded only once. Since a much larger clone is just one base distant, this may be a read error. The V call is TRBV28, the J call TRBJ2-5; D possibly uses TRBD1 or TRBD2 (5 bases each). This CDR3 is built from 13 residues. Germline values: CDR1 MDHEN, CDR2 SYDVKM. DNA of the CDR3: TGTGTCAGCAGGGATGGAGGACGAGAGACCCAGTACTTC. Translating gives CVSRDGGRETQYF.

Many counts were recorded for this clonotype. The V and J genes are TRBV27 and TRBJ2-2; TRBD2 matches 7 bases. This CDR3 spans 15 amino acids. Germline CDR1 MNHEY, CDR2 SMNVEV (reference sequence). With 2 bases clipped from V and 7 bases from J, the junction kept 7 bases outside the gene matches. CDR3 region: CASSLGGSGNGELFF. CDR3 nucleotide sequence: TGTGCCAGCAGTTTAGGCGGGAGCGGAAACGGGGAGCTGTTTTTT.

This clonotype was detected ten times or more. The chain has TRBV28 and TRBJ1-5; no firm D call. The germline V gene has CDR1 MDHEN and CDR2 SYDVKM. Between the trimmed V and J ends, which lost 5 bases and 0 bases, there was a span of 8 bases. CDR3 length: 14 amino acids. CDR3 DNA sequence: TGTGCCAGCAGTCCCGGGAGTAGCAATCAGCCCCAGCATTTT. Translated: CASSPGSSNQPQHF. Combining the CDR3 with reference TRBV28 and TRBJ1-5 gives the whole variable domain DVKVTQSSRYLVKRTGEKVFLECVQDMDHENMFWYRQDPGLGLRLIYFSYDVKMKEKGDIPEGYSVSREKKERFSLILESASTNQTSMYLCASSPGSSNQPQHFGDGTRLSIL.